This T cell receptor (beta chain) appears in the sequencing data of a study of tumor and adjacent non-tumor tissue in lung cancer. Study context: Aged about 30 to 76 years, patients included 10 men and roughly five women with stage I to III disease.

The CDR3 loop spans 17 amino acids. RNA was extracted from bulk tissue without any cell sorting. More than 3 cm separated this lung sample from the edge of the tumor. The library came from three nested PCR rounds adapted from ARM-PCR protocols. TCRdb reprocessed the multiplex PCR reads with MiXCR, giving one entry per CDR3 protein. The table lists 100,000 or so distinct CDR3 sequences, about 62% of them singletons. The sequenced sample consisted of distant non-tumor lung tissue. This TCR came from a man aged 30 to 39 with non-small cell lung cancer. V usage is TRBV12-3 or TRBV12-4 and J usage is TRBJ2-7, with TRBD2 matching 13 bases. CDR3 coding DNA: TGTAACAGCAGCCCAGGACTAGCGGGAGAGAACTCCTACGAGCAGTACTTC. Protein: CNSSPGLAGENSYEQYF.